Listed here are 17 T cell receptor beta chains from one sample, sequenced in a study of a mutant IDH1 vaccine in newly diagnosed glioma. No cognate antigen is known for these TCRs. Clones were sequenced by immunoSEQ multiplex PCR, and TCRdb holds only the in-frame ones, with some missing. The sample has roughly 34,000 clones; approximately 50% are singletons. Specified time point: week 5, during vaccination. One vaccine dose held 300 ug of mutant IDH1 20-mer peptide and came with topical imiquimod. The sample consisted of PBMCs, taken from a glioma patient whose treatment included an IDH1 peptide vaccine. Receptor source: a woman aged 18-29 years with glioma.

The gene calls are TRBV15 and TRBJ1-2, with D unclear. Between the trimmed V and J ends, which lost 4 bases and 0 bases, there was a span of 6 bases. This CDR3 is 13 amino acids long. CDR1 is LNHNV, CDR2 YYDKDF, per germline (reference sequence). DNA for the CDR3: TGTGCCACCAGCAAAACTTCTAACTATGGCTACACCTTC. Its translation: CATSKTSNYGYTF.

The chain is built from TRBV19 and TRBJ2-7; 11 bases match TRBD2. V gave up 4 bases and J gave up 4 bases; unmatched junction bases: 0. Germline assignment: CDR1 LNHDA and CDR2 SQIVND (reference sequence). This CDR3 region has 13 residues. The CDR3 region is CASSTSGGYEQYF. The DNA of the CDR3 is TGTGCCAGTAGTACTAGCGGGGGGTACGAGCAGTACTTC.

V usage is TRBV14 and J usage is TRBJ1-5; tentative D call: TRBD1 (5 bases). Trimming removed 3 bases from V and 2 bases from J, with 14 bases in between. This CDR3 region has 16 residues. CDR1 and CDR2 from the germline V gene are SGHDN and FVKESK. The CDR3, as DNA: TGTGCCAGCAGCCATAGCGGTGGAGGGGGCAATCAGCCCCAGCATTTT. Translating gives CASSHSGGGGNQPQHF.

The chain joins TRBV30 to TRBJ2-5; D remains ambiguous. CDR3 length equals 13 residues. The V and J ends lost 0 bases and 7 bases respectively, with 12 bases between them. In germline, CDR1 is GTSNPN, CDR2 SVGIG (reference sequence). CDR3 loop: CAWSVDAMGTQYF. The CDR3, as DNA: TGTGCCTGGAGTGTCGACGCGATGGGGACCCAGTACTTC.

The CDR3 sequence is CASNGQGGGEQYF. The CDR3, as DNA: TGTGCCAGCAACGGACAGGGGGGCGGCGAGCAGTACTTC. The chain carries TRBV2 and TRBJ2-7; 10 bases agree with TRBD1. CDR1 and CDR2 from the germline V gene are SNHLY and FYNNEI. The CDR3 is 13 amino acids. Unmatched junction bases numbered 6, after V lost 7 bases and J lost 6 bases.

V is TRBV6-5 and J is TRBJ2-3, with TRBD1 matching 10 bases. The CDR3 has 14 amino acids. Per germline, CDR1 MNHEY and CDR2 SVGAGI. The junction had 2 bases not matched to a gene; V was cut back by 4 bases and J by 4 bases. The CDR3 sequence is CASSLGQGADTQYF. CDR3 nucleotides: TGTGCCAGCAGTTTAGGACAGGGGGCAGATACGCAGTATTTT.

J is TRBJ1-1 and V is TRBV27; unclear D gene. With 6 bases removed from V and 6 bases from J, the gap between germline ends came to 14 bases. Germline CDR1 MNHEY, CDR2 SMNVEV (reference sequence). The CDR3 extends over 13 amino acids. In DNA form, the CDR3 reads TGTGCCAGCAGCGCAGTCCTACCCGCTGAAGCTTTCTTT. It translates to CASSAVLPAEAFF.

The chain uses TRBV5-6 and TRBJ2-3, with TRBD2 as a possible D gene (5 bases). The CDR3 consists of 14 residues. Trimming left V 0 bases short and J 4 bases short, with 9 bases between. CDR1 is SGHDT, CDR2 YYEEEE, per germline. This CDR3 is CASSLGGMADTQYF. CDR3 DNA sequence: TGTGCCAGCAGCTTGGGAGGGATGGCAGATACGCAGTATTTT.

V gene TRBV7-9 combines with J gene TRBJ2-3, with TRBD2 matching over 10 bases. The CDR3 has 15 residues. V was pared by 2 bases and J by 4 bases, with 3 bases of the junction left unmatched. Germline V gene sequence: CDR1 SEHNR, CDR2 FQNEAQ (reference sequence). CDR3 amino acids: CASSLTSGGADTQYF. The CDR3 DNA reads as TGTGCCAGCAGCTTAACCAGCGGGGGGGCAGATACGCAGTATTTT.

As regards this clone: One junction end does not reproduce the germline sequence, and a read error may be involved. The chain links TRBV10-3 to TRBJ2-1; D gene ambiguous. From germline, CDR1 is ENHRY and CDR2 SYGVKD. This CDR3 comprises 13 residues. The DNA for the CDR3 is TGTGCCATCAGGGAGTCAACAGACAATGAGCAGTTCTTC. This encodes CAIRESTDNEQFF.

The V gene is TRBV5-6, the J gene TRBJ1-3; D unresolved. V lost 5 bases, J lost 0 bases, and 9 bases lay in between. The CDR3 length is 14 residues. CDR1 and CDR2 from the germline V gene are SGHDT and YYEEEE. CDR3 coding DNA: TGTGCCAGCAGTTTAGGAGTCTCTGGAAACACCATATATTTT. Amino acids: CASSLGVSGNTIYF.

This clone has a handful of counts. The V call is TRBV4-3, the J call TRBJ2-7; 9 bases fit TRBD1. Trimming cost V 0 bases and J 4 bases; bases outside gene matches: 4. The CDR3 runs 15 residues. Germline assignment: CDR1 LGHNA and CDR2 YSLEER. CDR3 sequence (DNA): TGCGCCAGCAGCCAAGAGCGTGGACAGGGGTACGAGCAGTACTTC. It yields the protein CASSQERGQGYEQYF.

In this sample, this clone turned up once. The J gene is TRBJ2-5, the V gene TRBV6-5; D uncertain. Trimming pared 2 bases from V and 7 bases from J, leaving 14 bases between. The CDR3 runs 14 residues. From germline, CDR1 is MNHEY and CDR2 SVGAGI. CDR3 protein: CASSYELDPGTQYF. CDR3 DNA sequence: TGTGCCAGCAGTTACGAGCTGGATCCTGGGACCCAGTACTTC.

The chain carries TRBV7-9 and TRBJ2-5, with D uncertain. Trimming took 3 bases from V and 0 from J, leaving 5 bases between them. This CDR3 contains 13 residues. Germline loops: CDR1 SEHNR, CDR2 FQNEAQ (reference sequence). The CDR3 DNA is TGTGCCAGCAGCTTTCGGGACCAAGAGACCCAGTACTTC. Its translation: CASSFRDQETQYF.

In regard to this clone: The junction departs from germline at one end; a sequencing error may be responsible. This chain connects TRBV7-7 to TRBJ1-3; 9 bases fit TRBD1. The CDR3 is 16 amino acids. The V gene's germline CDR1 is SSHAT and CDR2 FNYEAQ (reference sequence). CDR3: CASSPGTGFTGNTIYF. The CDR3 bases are TGTGCTAGCAGCCCAGGGACAGGGTTTACTGGAAACACCATATATTTT.

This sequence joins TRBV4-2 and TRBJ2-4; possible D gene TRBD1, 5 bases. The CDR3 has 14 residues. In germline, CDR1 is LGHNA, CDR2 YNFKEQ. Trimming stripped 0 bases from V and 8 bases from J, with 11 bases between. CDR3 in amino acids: CASSQEVQGYIQYF. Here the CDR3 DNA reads TGTGCCAGCAGCCAAGAGGTCCAGGGTTACATTCAGTACTTC.

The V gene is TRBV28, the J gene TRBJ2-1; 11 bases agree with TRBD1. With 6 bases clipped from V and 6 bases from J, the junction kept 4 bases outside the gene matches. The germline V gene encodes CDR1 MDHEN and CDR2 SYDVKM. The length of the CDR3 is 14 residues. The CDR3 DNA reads TGTGCCAGCAGAGCCGGGACAGGGGGCAATGAGCAGTTCTTC. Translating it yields CASRAGTGGNEQFF. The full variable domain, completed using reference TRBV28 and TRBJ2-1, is DVKVTQSSRYLVKRTGEKVFLECVQDMDHENMFWYRQDPGLGLRLIYFSYDVKMKEKGDIPEGYSVSREKKERFSLILESASTNQTSMYLCASRAGTGGNEQFFGPGTRLTVL.